This entry features one T cell receptor (beta chain) sequence. The antigen remains undetermined. This specimen comes from a study of CD8 T cells in ankylosing spondylitis. The CDR3 runs 14 residues. The ends were cut back, 2 bases at V and 7 bases at J, with 14 bases in the middle. CDR1 and CDR2 from the germline V gene are DFQATT and SNEGSKA (reference sequence). The study's findings and limits: Fewer than 10 highly homologous variants made up a TCR beta motif that seemed to typify ankylosing spondylitis blood. Disease-linked clones had a CD8+ phenotype and relatively low frequency in peripheral blood. Several of the motif variants were reported before in synovial fluid and blood from reactive arthritis.

Using quantitative 5'-RACE with molecular barcodes, the authors made TCR beta libraries. TCRdb used MiXCR to reprocess the 5' RACE reads, holding one entry per CDR3 protein. The sample consists of around 770,000 distinct CDR3 sequences, over 9.5% of them appearing once. This clonotype was sampled from a male donor with ankylosing spondylitis. Material: blood, either unsorted or a sorted T cell fraction (not recorded which). The J gene is TRBJ1-4, the V gene TRBV20-1, with D perhaps TRBD1 (6 bases). The CDR3 loop reads CSARLGQGFEKLFF. DNA of the CDR3: TGCAGTGCTAGATTGGGTCAGGGGTTTGAAAAACTGTTTTTT.